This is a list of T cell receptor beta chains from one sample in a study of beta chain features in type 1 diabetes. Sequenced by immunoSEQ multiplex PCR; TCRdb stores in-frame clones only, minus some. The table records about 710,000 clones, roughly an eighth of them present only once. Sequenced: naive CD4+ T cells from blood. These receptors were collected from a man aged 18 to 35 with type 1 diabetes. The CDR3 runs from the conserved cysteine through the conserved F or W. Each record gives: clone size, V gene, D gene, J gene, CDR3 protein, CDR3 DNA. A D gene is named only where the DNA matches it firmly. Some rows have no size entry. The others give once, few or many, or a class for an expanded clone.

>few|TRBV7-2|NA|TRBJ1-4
CASSSPGEKLFF
TGTGCCAGCAGCTCCCCGGGGGAAAAACTGTTTTTT
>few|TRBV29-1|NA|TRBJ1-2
CSVEAGTGVPNYGYTF
TGCAGCGTTGAGGCTGGGACGGGAGTTCCTAACTATGGCTACACCTTC
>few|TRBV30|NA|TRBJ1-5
CAWSLGAGKMDQPQHF
TGTGCCTGGAGTTTAGGGGCGGGCAAAATGGATCAGCCCCAGCATTTT
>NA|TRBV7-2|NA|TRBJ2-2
CASSQTAGNTGELFF
TGTGCCAGCAGCCAGACCGCGGGGAACACCGGGGAGCTGTTTTTT
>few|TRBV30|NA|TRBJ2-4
CAWIPRTKNIQYF
TGTGCCTGGATCCCAAGGACCAAAAACATTCAGTACTTC
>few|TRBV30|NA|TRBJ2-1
CAWTAEVARAQFF
TGTGCCTGGACCGCGGAGGTGGCGAGGGCGCAGTTCTTC
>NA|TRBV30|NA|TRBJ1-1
CAWSPTDQAFF
TGTGCCTGGAGTCCAACGGACCAAGCTTTCTTT
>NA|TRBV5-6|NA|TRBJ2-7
CASSRDTYEQYF
TGTGCCAGCAGCCGGGACACCTACGAGCAGTACTTC
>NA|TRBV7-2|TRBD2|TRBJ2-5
CASSVVSGREETQYF
TGTGCCAGCAGCGTTGTATCCGGGAGGGAAGAGACCCAGTACTTC
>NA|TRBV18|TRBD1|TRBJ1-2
CASSLDRVLSNYGYTF
TGTGCCAGCTCACTGGACAGGGTTTTGAGTAACTATGGCTACACCTTC
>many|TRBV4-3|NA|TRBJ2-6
CASSREGANVLTF
TGCGCCAGCTCCCGGGAGGGGGCCAACGTCCTGACTTTC
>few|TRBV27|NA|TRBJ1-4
CASSLSWGFNEKLFF
TGTGCCAGCAGTTTATCGTGGGGCTTTAATGAAAAACTGTTTTTT
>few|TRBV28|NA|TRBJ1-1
CASSERNTEAFF
TGTGCCAGCAGTGAACGAAACACTGAAGCTTTCTTT
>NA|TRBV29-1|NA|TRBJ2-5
CSAYQETQYF
TGCAGCGCTTACCAAGAGACCCAGTACTTC
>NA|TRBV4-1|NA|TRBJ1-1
CASSPTGGLTEAFF
TGCGCCAGCAGCCCTACCGGGGGCCTCACTGAAGCTTTCTTT
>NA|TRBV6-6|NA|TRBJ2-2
CATLPSVTGELFF
TGTGCCACCCTCCCCTCGGTAACCGGGGAGCTGTTTTTT
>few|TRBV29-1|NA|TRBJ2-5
CSVEEKGRETQYF
TGCAGCGTTGAAGAAAAGGGCAGAGAGACCCAGTACTTC
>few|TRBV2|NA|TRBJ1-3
CASSDPGSGGNTIYF
TGTGCCAGCAGTGACCCGGGATCGGGTGGAAACACCATATATTTT
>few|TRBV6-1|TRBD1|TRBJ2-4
CASGGQVHIQYF
TGTGCCAGCGGGGGACAGGTCCACATTCAGTACTTC
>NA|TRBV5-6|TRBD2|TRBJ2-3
CASSSPGTSSSTQYF
TGTGCCAGCAGCTCTCCCGGGACTAGCTCGTCCACGCAGTATTTT
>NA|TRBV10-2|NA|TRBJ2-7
CASMGAYEQYF
TGCGCCAGCATGGGAGCCTACGAGCAGTACTTC
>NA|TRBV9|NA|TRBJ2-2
CASSVAPRHLTGELFF
TGTGCCAGCAGCGTAGCCCCCCGACATCTCACCGGGGAGCTGTTTTTT
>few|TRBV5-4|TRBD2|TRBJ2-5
CASSLGLGETQYF
TGTGCCAGCAGCCTCGGACTAGGAGAGACCCAGTACTTC
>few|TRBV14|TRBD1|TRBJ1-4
CASSSGQAEKLFF
TGTGCCAGCAGCTCCGGACAGGCTGAAAAACTGTTTTTT
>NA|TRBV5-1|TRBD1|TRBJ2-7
CASSPTGTGLPYEQYF
TGCGCCAGCAGCCCTACCGGGACAGGCCTACCCTACGAGCAGTACTTC
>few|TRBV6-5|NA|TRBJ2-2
CASSAVVRKTGELFF
TGTGCCAGCAGCGCCGTTGTCAGGAAGACCGGGGAGCTGTTTTTT
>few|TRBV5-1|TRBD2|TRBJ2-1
CASSLGGLAGFDEQFF
TGCGCCAGCAGCTTAGGGGGACTAGCGGGATTTGATGAGCAGTTCTTC
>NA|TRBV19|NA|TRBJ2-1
CASTPKVFSYNEQFF
TGTGCCAGTACCCCGAAGGTTTTCTCCTACAATGAGCAGTTCTTC
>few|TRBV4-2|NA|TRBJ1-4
CASSQDSGFNEKLFF
TGTGCCAGCAGCCAAGACTCGGGTTTTAATGAAAAACTGTTTTTT
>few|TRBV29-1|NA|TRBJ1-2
CSVDPRGRYNGYTF
TGCAGCGTTGATCCCCGGGGGAGGTATAATGGCTACACCTTC
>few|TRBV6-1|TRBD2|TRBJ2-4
CASSAQRGRAGDIQYF
TGTGCCAGCAGTGCGCAGCGGGGTAGAGCCGGTGACATTCAGTACTTC
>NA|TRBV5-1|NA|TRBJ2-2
CASSRDSGELFF
TGCGCCAGCAGCCGGGATTCCGGGGAGCTGTTTTTT
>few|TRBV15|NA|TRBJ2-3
CATSRESRGSNTDTQYF
TGTGCCACCAGCAGAGAATCTCGGGGGTCCAACACAGATACGCAGTATTTT
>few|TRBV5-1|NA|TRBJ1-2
CASSLVRGYGYTF
TGCGCCAGCAGCTTGGTTAGGGGATATGGCTACACCTTC
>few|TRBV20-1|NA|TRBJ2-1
CSALRGEQFF
TGCAGTGCTCTACGCGGGGAGCAGTTCTTC
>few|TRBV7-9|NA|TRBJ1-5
CASSLMGSGQPQHF
TGTGCCAGCAGCTTAATGGGGAGTGGTCAGCCCCAGCATTTT
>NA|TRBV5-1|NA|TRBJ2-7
CASGKQGPSSEQYF
TGCGCCAGCGGAAAACAGGGCCCCTCCAGCGAGCAGTACTTC
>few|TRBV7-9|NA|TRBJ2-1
CASSFYQGAGVKNEQFF
TGTGCCAGCAGCTTCTATCAGGGGGCGGGAGTCAAAAATGAGCAGTTCTTC
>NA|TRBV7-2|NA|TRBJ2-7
CASSLVVAGEYEQYF
TGTGCCAGCAGCTTAGTGGTGGCAGGGGAGTACGAGCAGTACTTC
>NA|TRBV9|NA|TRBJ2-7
CASSVGQGNYEQYF
TGTGCCAGCAGCGTAGGGCAGGGTAACTACGAGCAGTACTTC
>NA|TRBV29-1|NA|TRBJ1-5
CSVGTEGQPQHF
TGCAGCGTTGGGACAGAGGGACAGCCCCAGCATTTT
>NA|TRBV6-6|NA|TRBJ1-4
CASRLNEKLFF
TGTGCCAGCAGGCTGAATGAAAAACTGTTTTTT
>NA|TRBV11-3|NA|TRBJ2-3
CASSLSRHTDTQYF
TGTGCCAGCAGCTTATCACGTCACACAGATACGCAGTATTTT
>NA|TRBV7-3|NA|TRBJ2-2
CASSFNSNTGELFF
TGTGCCAGCAGCTTTAACTCAAACACCGGGGAGCTGTTTTTT
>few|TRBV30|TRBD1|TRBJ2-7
CAWSRPGQGGSYEQYF
TGTGCCTGGAGCCGACCAGGACAGGGGGGATCCTACGAGCAGTACTTC
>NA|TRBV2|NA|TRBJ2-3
CASMGQGKDTQYF
TGTGCCTCGATGGGTCAGGGCAAGGATACGCAGTATTTT
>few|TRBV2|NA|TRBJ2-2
CASSESERRTGELFF
TGTGCCAGCAGTGAATCCGAGCGTAGAACCGGGGAGCTGTTTTTT
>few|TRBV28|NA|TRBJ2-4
CASSFIEGAKNIQYF
TGTGCCAGCAGTTTTATTGAGGGGGCCAAAAACATTCAGTACTTC
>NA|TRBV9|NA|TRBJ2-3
CASSVVYALDTQYF
TGTGCCAGCAGCGTAGTATACGCCCTCGATACGCAGTATTTT
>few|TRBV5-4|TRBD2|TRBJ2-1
CASILAGGPPGEQFF
TGTGCCAGCATACTAGCGGGAGGGCCCCCCGGTGAGCAGTTCTTC
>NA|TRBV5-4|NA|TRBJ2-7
CASSDVTGSGDEQYF
TGTGCCAGCAGCGACGTGACGGGGTCGGGGGACGAGCAGTACTTC
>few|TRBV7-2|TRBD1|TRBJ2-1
CASSSLTGLRGNEQFF
TGTGCCAGCAGCTCCTTGACAGGGCTAAGAGGCAATGAGCAGTTCTTC
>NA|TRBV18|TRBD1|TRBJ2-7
CASSPTDRFSYEQYF
TGTGCCAGCTCACCCACGGACAGGTTTTCCTACGAGCAGTACTTC
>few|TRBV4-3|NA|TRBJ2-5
CASDLTGSQETQYF
TGCGCCAGCGACTTAACGGGTTCCCAAGAGACCCAGTACTTC
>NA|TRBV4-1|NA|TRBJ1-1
CASSHEAGTEAFF
TGCGCCAGCAGCCACGAAGCGGGCACTGAAGCTTTCTTT
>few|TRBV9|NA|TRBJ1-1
CASSSRTANTEAFF
TGTGCCAGCAGCTCCCGGACAGCGAACACTGAAGCTTTCTTT